The sequence of this T cell receptor (beta chain) was determined in a study of Tregs in tolerant kidney transplant recipients. Study-wide points: Tregs expanded with activated donor B cells seemed most donor-specific.

The CDR3 contains 19 residues. Germline trimming cut 0 bases from V and 4 bases from J; bases unmatched to any gene: 12. Germline V gene sequence: CDR1 SGHDT, CDR2 YYEEEE. Turning to this clone: Its matching antigen is unknown.

TCRdb keeps only in-frame clones here, not all; method: immunoSEQ multiplex PCR. The sample comprises some 80,000 clones, more than 95% of which are singletons, and approximately 0.52% rests with the top ten. The source was CD4+ T cells from blood, collected before the transplant. The chain combines TRBV5-6 with TRBJ2-1, with TRBD2 matching over 11 bases. The source of this sequence is a human donor who received a combined kidney and bone marrow transplant. The CDR3 DNA sequence: TGTGCCAGCAGCTTGGTCTTGTTAGCGGGGGGGCTTTTTTACAATGAGCAGTTCTTC. This gives the protein CASSLVLLAGGLFYNEQFF. Looking up the rest from reference TRBV5-6 and TRBJ2-1 gives the full variable domain: DAGVTQSPTHLIKTRGQQVTLRCSPKSGHDTVSWYQQALGQGPQFIFQYYEEEERQRGNFPDRFSGHQFPNYSSELNVNALLLGDSALYLCASSLVLLAGGLFYNEQFFGPGTRLTVL.